The T cell receptor (beta chain) under discussion was sequenced for a study of beta chain features in type 1 diabetes. On this clone: The target antigen is unknown.

General study points: The similarity of naive, central memory and Treg TCRB repertoires appeared greater among patients than among healthy donors. In all four CD4+ subsets, TCRB CDR3 length was significantly, moderately reduced in type 1 diabetes.

The authors reverse transcribed all of the isolated RNA, so sequencing captured expressed TCRB transcripts. The protocol was immunoSEQ multiplex PCR, while the TCRdb copy is restricted to in-frame clones and leaves out a portion. The sample consists of under 50,000 clones, roughly 49% of them appearing once. V gave up 6 bases and J gave up 5 bases; unmatched junction bases: 10. The CDR3 runs to 15 residues. Per germline, CDR1 MDHEN and CDR2 SYDVKM. Sequenced material: Tregs from blood. This clonotype originated in a woman younger than 30 in good health. The chain joins TRBV28 to TRBJ1-5; TRBD1 matches 7 bases. DNA of the CDR3: TGTGCCAGCAGCCGCTACAGGGGAGGATATCAGCCCCAGCATTTT. It encodes CASSRYRGGYQPQHF.